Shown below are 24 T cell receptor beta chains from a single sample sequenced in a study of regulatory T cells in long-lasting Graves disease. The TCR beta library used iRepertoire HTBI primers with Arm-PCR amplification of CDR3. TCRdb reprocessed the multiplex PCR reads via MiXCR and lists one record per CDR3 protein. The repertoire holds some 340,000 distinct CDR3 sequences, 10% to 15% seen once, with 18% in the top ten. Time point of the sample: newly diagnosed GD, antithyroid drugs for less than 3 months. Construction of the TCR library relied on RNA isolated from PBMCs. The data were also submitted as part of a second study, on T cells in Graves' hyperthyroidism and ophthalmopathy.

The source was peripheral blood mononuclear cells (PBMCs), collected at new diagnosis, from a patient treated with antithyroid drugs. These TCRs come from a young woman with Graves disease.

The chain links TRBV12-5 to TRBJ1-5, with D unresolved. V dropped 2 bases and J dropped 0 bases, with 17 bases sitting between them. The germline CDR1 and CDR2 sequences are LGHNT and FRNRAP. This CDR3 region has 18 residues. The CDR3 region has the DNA TGTGCTAGTGGTTTGACCCGGGGTGCTACACATAGCAATCAGCCCCAGCATTTT. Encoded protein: CASGLTRGATHSNQPQHF.

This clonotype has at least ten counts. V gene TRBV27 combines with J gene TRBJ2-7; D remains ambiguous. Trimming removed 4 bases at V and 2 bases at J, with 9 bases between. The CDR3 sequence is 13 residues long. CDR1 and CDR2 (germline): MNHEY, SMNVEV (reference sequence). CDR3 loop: CASSSDGTYEQYV. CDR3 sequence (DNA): TGTGCCAGCAGTTCGGACGGAACCTACGAGCAGTACGTC.

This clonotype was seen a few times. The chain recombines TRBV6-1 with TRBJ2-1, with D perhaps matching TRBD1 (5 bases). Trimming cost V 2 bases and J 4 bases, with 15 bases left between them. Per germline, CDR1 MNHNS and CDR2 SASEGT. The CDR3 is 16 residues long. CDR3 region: CASSEWGRAAYNEQFF. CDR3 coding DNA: TGTGCCAGCAGTGAATGGGGCAGAGCAGCTTACAATGAGCAGTTCTTC.

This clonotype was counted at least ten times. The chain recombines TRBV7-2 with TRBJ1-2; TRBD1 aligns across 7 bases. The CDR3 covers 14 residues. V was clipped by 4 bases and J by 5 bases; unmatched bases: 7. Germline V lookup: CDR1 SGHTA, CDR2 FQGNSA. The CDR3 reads CASSSPDRLYGYTF. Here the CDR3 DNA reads TGTGCCAGCAGCTCCCCGGACAGGTTATATGGCTACACCTTC. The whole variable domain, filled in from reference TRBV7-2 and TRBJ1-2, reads GAGVSQSPSNKVTEKGKDVELRCDPISGHTALYWYRQSLGQGLEFLIYFQGNSAPDKSGLPSDRFSAERTGGSVSTLTIQRTQQEDSAVYLCASSSPDRLYGYTFGSGTRLTVV.

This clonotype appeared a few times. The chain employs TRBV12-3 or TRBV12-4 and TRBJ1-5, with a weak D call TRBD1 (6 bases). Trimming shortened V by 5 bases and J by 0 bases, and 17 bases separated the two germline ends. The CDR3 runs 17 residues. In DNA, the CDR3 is TGTGCCAGCAGTGCCCGACAGGCCGGCTATAGCAATCAGCCCCAGCATTTT. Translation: CASSARQAGYSNQPQHF.

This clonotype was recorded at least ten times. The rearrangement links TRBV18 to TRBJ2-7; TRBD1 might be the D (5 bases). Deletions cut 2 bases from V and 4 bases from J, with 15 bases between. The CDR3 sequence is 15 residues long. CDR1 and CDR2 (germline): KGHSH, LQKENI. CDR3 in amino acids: CASSPYLGQEYEQYF. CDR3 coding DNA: TGTGCCAGCTCACCATATCTAGGACAAGAATACGAGCAGTACTTC.

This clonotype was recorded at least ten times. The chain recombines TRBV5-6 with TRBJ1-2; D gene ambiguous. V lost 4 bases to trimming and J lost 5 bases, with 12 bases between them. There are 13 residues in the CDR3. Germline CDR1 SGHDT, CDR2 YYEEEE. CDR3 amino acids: CASSPDERYGYTF. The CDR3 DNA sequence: TGTGCCAGCAGCCCAGACGAGAGATATGGCTACACCTTC.

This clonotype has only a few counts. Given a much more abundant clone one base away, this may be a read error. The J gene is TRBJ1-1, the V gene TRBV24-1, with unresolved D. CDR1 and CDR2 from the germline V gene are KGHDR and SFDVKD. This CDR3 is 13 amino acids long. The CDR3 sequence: CAISHAGNTEAFF. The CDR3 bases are TGTGCCATCAGTCATGCGGGAAACACTGAAGCTTTCTTT.

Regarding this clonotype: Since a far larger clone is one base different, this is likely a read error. The CDR3 DNA reads as TGCGCCAGCAACCGTTCCCCTACGGGACAGGACACTGAAGCTTTCTTT. This codes for CASNRSPTGQDTEAFF. The rearrangement links TRBV7-9 to TRBJ1-1; TRBD1 matches at 8 bases. Looked up from germline, CDR1 is SEHNR and CDR2 is FQNEAQ (reference sequence). CDR3 length equals 16 residues. Full variable domain (rest looked up from reference TRBV7-9 and TRBJ1-1): DTGVSQNPRHKITKRGQNVTFRCDPISEHNRLYWYRQTLGQGPEFLTYFQNEAQLEKSRLLSDRFSAERPKGSFSTLEIQRTEQGDSAMYLCASNRSPTGQDTEAFFGQGTRLTVV.

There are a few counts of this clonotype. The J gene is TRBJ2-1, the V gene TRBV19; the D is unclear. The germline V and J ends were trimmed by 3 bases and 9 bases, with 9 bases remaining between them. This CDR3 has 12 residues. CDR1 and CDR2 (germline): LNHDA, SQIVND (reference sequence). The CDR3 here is CASSILIGEQFF. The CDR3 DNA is TGTGCCAGTAGTATCCTCATAGGTGAGCAGTTCTTC.

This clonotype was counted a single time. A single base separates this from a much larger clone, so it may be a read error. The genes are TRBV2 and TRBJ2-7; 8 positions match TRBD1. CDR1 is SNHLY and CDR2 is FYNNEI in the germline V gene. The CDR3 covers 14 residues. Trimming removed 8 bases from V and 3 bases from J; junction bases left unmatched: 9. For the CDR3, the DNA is TGTGCCAGCGGTCCCTGGGACAGGCACTACGAGCAGTACTTC. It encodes CASGPWDRHYEQYF.

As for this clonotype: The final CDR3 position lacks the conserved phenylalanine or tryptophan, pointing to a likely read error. CDR3: CASTYTPGGGAYNEQFL. The CDR3 bases are TGTGCCAGTACCTATACCCCCGGGGGCGGGGCATACAATGAGCAGTTCCTC. The rearrangement uses TRBV19 and TRBJ2-1, with D tentatively TRBD1 or TRBD2 (6 bases each). Germline CDR1 LNHDA, CDR2 SQIVND (reference sequence). V was clipped by 7 bases and J by 4 bases, with 23 bases between them. This CDR3 comprises 17 residues.

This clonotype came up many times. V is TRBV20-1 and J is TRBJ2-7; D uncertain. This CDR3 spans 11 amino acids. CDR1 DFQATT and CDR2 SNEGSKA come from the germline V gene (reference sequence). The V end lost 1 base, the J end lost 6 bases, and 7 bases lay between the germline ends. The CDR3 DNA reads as TGCAGTGCTAGAGGCCCTGTCGAGCAGTACGTC. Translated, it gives CSARGPVEQYV.

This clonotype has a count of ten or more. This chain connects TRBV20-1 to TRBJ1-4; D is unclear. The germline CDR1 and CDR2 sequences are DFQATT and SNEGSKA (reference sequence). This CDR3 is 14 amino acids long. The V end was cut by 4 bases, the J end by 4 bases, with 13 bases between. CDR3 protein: CSAILLVLNEKLFF. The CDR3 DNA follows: TGCAGTGCTATTCTTCTGGTCCTTAATGAAAAACTGTTTTTT.

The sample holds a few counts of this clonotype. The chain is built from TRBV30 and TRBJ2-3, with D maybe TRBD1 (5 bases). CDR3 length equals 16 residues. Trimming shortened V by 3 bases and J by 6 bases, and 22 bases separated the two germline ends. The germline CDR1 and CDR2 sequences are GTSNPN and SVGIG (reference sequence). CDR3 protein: CAWSRVQSWGDDTQYF. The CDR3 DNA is TGTGCCTGGAGCCGAGTTCAGAGCTGGGGCGACGATACGCAGTATTTT.

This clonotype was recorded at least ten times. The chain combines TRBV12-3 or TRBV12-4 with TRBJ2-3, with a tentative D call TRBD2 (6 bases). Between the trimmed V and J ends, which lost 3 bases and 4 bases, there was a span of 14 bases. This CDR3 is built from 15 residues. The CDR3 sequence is CASSLSAGYADTQYF. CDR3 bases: TGTGCCAGCAGTTTGTCGGCGGGGTACGCAGATACGCAGTATTTT.

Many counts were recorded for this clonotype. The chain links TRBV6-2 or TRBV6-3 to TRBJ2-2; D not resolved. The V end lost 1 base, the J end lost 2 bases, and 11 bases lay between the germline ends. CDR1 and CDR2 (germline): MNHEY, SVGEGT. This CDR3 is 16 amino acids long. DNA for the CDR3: TGTGCCAGCAGTTACTTGGCCTCGTATAACACCGGGGAGCTGTTTTTT. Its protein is CASSYLASYNTGELFF.

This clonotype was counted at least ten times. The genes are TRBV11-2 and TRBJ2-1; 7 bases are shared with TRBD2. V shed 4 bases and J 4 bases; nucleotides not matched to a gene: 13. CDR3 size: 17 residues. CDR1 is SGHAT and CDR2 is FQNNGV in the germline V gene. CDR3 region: CASSSPWGAGKYNEQFF. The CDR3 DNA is TGTGCCAGCAGCTCGCCCTGGGGAGCGGGGAAATACAATGAGCAGTTCTTC.

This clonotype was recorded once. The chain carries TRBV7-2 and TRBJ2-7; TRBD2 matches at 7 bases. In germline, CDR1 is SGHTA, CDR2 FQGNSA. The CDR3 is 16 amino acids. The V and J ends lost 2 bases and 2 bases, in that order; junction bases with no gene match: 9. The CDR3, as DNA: TGTGCCAGCAGCTTAATCGTCGGGAGGCTTACCTACGAGCAGTACTTC. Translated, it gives CASSLIVGRLTYEQYF.

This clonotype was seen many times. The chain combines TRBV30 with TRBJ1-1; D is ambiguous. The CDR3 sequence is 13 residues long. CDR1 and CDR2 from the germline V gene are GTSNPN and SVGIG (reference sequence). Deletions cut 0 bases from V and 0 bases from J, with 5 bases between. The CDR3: CAWSVQMNTEAFF. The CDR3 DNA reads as TGTGCCTGGAGTGTCCAGATGAACACTGAAGCTTTCTTT.

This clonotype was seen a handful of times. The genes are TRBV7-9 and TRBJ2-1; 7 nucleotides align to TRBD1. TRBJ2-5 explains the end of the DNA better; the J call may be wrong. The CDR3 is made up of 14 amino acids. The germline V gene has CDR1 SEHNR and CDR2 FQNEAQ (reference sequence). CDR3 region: CASSSFRGLETQYF. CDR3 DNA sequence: TGTGCCAGCAGCTCCTTTAGGGGGCTCGAGACCCAGTACTTC.

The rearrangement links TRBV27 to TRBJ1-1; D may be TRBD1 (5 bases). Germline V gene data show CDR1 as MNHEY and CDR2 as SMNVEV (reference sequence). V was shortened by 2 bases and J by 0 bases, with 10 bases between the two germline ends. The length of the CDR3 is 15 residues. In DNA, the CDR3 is TGTGCCAGCAGTTTAATATGGGGGTTGAACACTGAAGCTTTCTTT. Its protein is CASSLIWGLNTEAFF.

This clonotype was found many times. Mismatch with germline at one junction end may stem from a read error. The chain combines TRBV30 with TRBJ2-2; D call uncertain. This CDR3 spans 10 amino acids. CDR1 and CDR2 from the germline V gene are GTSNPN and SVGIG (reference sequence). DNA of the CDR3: TGTGCCTGGAACCCCGGGGAGCTGTTTTTT. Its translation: CAWNPGELFF.

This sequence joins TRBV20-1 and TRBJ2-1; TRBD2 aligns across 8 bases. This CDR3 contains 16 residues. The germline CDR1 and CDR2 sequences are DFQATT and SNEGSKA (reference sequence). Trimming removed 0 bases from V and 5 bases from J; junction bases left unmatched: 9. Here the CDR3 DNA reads TGCAGTGCTAGAGATCCGGGACTAGGATATCACAATGAGCAGTTCTTC. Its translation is CSARDPGLGYHNEQFF.